This T cell receptor (beta chain) was identified in a study of blood T cells in healthy people across ages. A sample-barcoded 5' primer and a J-beta primer mix were used in a second PCR of roughly 6 to 11 cycles. A single record per CDR3 protein comes from TCRdb applying MiXCR to the 5' RACE reads. The table shows 850,000 to 1,000,000 distinct CDR3 sequences, with roughly half occurring only once. Trimming shortened V by 0 bases and J by 8 bases, and 9 bases separated the two germline ends. The CDR3 runs to 13 residues. CDR1 SGHRS and CDR2 YFSETQ come from the germline V gene. The source is an older woman in good health. The sequenced sample was blood. The rearrangement uses TRBV5-1 and TRBJ2-4; D unresolved. As DNA, the CDR3 is TGCGCCAGCAGCTTGGAGGGAAGGTACATTCAGTACTTC. Amino acids: CASSLEGRYIQYF.